Presented here are 5 T cell receptor beta chains from one specimen sequenced in a study of breast tumors, draining lymph nodes, adjacent tissues. Axillary draining lymph nodes of breast cancer patients supplied the node samples. Each CDR3 protein gets one entry after TCRdb re-called the multiplex PCR reads with MiXCR. The repertoire holds 120,000 to 150,000 distinct CDR3 sequences, with about 30% as singletons. Sequencing used axillary lymph node tissue. These receptors were obtained from a female donor with breast cancer. Some clones in this sample may be carry-over from other donors' samples.

Ten or more counts support this clonotype. The CDR3 loop is CASSVHTGTGRFGSPLHF. In DNA, the CDR3 is TGTGCCAGCAGCGTCCATACCGGGACAGGGAGGTTCGGTTCACCCCTCCACTTT. The chain combines TRBV9 with TRBJ1-6; 9 nucleotides agree with TRBD1. The junction had 15 bases not matched to a gene; V was cut back by 2 bases and J by 9 bases. Germline assignment: CDR1 SGDLS and CDR2 YYNGEE. The CDR3 is made up of 18 amino acids.

CDR3 bases: TGTGCCAGCAGCTCAGGGATGCGGGGAGAGGAGACCCAGTACTTC. Amino acid sequence: CASSSGMRGEETQYF. The rearrangement links TRBV7-9 to TRBJ2-5; possible D gene TRBD2, 6 bases. The CDR3 runs 15 residues. CDR1 SEHNR and CDR2 FQNEAQ come from the germline V gene (reference sequence). With 4 bases removed from V and 5 bases from J, the gap between germline ends came to 17 bases. The full variable domain, in which reference TRBV7-9 and TRBJ2-5 provide the parts outside the CDR3, is DTGVSQNPRHKITKRGQNVTFRCDPISEHNRLYWYRQTLGQGPEFLTYFQNEAQLEKSRLLSDRFSAERPKGSFSTLEIQRTEQGDSAMYLCASSSGMRGEETQYFGPGTRLLVL.

Details on this clonotype: A read error may be the cause here, since a much bigger clone is one base away. V gene TRBV12-3 or TRBV12-4 combines with J gene TRBJ2-1, with a tentative D call TRBD2 (5 bases). The CDR3 is 11 residues long. V lost 8 bases and J lost 9, with 11 bases in between. As DNA, the CDR3 is TGTGCCAGCGAGTGCCGGGGTGAGCAGTTCTTC. Translated, it gives CASECRGEQFF.

This clonotype appeared a few times. The chain couples TRBV5-5 to TRBJ2-5; D ambiguous. Germline V CDR1 and CDR2: SGHKS, YYEKEE (reference sequence). The CDR3 length is 13 residues. V gave up 1 base and J gave up 4 bases, with 8 bases separating them. The CDR3 here is CASSLSRTETQYF. The CDR3 DNA follows: TGTGCCAGCAGCTTGTCGAGAACAGAGACCCAGTACTTC.

This clonotype was recorded many times. This chain joins TRBV7-7 and TRBJ2-2; tentatively, D is TRBD1 (5 bases). The CDR3 totals 13 residues. Per germline, CDR1 SSHAT and CDR2 FNYEAQ (reference sequence). CDR3 protein: CALQDTNTGELFF. The CDR3, as DNA: TGTGCTTTACAGGACACAAACACCGGGGAGCTGTTTTTT. The full variable domain, rest sourced from reference TRBV7-7 and TRBJ2-2, is GAGVSQSPRYKVTKRGQDVTLRCDPISSHATLYWYQQALGQGPEFLTYFNYEAQPDKSGLPSDRFSAERPEGSISTLTIQRTEQRDSAMYRCALQDTNTGELFFGEGSRLTVL.